The clone carrying this T cell receptor (beta chain) was detected once. Its specificity is unknown. The sample comes from a study of PD-1 blockade in classical Hodgkin lymphoma. Study information: Nivolumab was administered to patients intravenously at 3 mg/kg every 2 weeks.

Every patient experienced relapse after autologous stem cell transplantation, and brentuximab vedotin exposure varied. The CDR3 has 15 residues. V lost 1 base and J 2 bases, leaving 9 bases between the germline ends. Per the germline V gene, CDR1 is SGHTA and CDR2 is FQGNSA. Study conclusions and caveats: Patients starting nivolumab less than 1 year after ASCT had lower diversity and were excluded from later analyses. Only CD4+ TCR diversity, not CD8+, had risen significantly by C4D1. In newly diagnosed patients, baseline TCR diversity was reportedly below that of healthy donors.

The data were produced by immunoSEQ multiplex PCR, yet TCRdb's version contains in-frame clones alone and is incomplete. Found here are under 15,000 clones, around 83% of them singletons; the top ten hold around 24%. This sequence was found in a human donor with classical Hodgkin lymphoma. The sample consisted of peripheral blood mononuclear cells (PBMCs), taken at baseline. This chain links TRBV7-2 with TRBJ1-3; D may be TRBD1 (5 bases). The CDR3: CASSLVAGPGNTIYF. CDR3 nucleotides: TGTGCCAGCAGCTTAGTAGCAGGGCCTGGAAACACCATATATTTT. The full variable domain, completed using reference TRBV7-2 and TRBJ1-3, is GAGVSQSPSNKVTEKGKDVELRCDPISGHTALYWYRQSLGQGLEFLIYFQGNSAPDKSGLPSDRFSAERTGGSVSTLTIQRTQQEDSAVYLCASSLVAGPGNTIYFGEGSWLTVV.